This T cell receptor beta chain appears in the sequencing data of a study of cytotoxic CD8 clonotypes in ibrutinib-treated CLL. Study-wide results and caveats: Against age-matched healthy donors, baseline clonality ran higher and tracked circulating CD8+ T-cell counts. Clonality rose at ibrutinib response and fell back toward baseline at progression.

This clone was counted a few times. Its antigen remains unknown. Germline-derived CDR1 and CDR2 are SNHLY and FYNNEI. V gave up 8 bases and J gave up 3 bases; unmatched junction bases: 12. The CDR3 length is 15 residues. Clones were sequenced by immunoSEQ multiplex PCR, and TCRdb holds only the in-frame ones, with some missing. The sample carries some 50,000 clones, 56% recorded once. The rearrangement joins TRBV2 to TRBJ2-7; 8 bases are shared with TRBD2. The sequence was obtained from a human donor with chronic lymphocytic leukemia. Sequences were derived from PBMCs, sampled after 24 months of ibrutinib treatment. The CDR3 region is CASQFGPAGVYEQYF. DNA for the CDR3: TGTGCCAGCCAGTTTGGGCCAGCGGGAGTCTACGAGCAGTACTTC.